These T cell receptor beta chains were read from a single sample in a study of shared clonotypes between healthy human individuals. Profiling relied on immunoSEQ multiplex PCR, and the TCRdb table lists in-frame clones only, not all of them. This sample has roughly 850,000 clones, with about 96% found just once. Specimen: naive CD8+ T cells sorted from blood. The receptors were sampled from a young man in good health. Both conserved end residues are part of each CDR3. Each record gives: J gene, clone size, V gene, CDR3 protein. Rows give clone size only sometimes, using once, few, many, or a class for an expanded clone.

TRBJ1-5	once	TRBV27	CASSPLGSNQPQHF
TRBJ2-7	-	TRBV27	CASSFGTGLFYEQYF
TRBJ1-5	-	TRBV29-1	CQPEGRTSNQPQHF
TRBJ2-3	-	TRBV25-1	CASSQGQGHFVDTQYF
TRBJ2-7	-	TRBV4-2	CASRGLAAYEQYF
TRBJ1-5	-	TRBV6-5	CASGSEYSNQPQHF
TRBJ1-1	-	TRBV9	CASSAPVDQSRAEAFF
TRBJ2-7	-	TRBV27	CASSSLTGQINEQYF
TRBJ2-1	-	TRBV27	CASSLPLDRDAHNEQFF
TRBJ2-2	-	TRBV7-9	CASSSPTGGELFF
TRBJ2-3	-	TRBV4-1	CASSQDGDTQYF
TRBJ2-7	-	TRBV5-1	CASSSPGGQGIYEQYF
TRBJ2-7	-	TRBV14	CASSPLEGLSSYEQYF
TRBJ2-1	-	TRBV7-3	CASSLSGSSYNEQFF
TRBJ2-7	-	TRBV6-1	CASSEERSASPCEQYF
TRBJ2-1	-	TRBV11-2	CASSSPGGPYNEQFF
TRBJ2-3	-	TRBV27	CASSFLVDSTDTQYF
TRBJ2-3	-	TRBV27	CASSERGHTDTQYF
TRBJ2-7	-	TRBV15	CATSRNRDNYYEQYF
TRBJ2-7	-	TRBV20-1	CSAPALGEQYF
TRBJ2-7	-	TRBV11-2	CASSLQGINEQYF
TRBJ2-5	-	TRBV7-8	CASSPVTGGVRETQYF
TRBJ2-7	-	TRBV6-1	CASRRGREDLSEQYF
TRBJ2-3	-	TRBV2	CASSETRGTSGRLIGTPDTQYF
TRBJ2-7	-	TRBV28	CASRHEQGAFYEQYF
TRBJ2-7	-	TRBV15	CATSRESTQRGEQYF
TRBJ2-1	-	TRBV19	CASSGGTGAFLDSYNEQFF
TRBJ2-7	-	TRBV9	CASSKQGLSYEQYF
TRBJ2-7	-	TRBV5-1	CASSSGLVSYEQYF
TRBJ2-1	-	TRBV7-2	CASSFPSGRDEQFF
TRBJ2-7	-	TRBV4-1	CASSQQSTSGYEQYF
TRBJ2-2	-	TRBV7-8	CASSLPIGGELFF
TRBJ2-7	-	TRBV7-8	CASSLRVGQGIYEQYF
TRBJ2-1	-	TRBV27	CASSSREPEQKSHNEQFF
TRBJ2-1	-	TRBV2	CASSGRLAGYNEQFF
TRBJ1-1	once	TRBV7-9	CASSSFQGDTEAFF
TRBJ2-7	-	TRBV4-1	CASSQRLAGGTDEQYF
TRBJ2-7	-	TRBV7-8	CASSFRLAGDHEQYF
TRBJ2-1	-	TRBV10-3	CATREREGSENEQFF
TRBJ1-3	-	TRBV9	CASSPGGFVGNTIYF
TRBJ2-7	-	TRBV6-1	CASSLRQASTYEQYF
TRBJ1-1	-	TRBV7-9	CASSLESNTEAFF
TRBJ2-7	-	TRBV2	CASSGEGTGVETHTYEQYF
TRBJ2-1	once	TRBV2	CATIPGLAGHPYNEQFF
TRBJ2-1	-	TRBV29-1	CSVDPGEDEQFF